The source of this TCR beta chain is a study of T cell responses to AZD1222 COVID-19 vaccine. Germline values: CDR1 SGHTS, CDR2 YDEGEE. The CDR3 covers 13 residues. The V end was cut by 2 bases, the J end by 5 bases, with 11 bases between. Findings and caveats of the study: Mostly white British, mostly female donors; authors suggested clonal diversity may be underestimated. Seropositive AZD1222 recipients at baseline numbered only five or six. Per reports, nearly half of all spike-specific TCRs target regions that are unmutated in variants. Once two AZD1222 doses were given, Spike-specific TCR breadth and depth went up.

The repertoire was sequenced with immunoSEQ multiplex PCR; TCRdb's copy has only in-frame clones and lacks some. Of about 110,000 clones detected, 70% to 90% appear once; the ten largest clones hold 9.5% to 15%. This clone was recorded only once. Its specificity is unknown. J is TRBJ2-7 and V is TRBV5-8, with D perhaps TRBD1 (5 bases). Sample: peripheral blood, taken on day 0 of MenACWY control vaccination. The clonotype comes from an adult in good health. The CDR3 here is CASSFRTRDEQYF. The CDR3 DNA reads TGTGCCAGCAGCTTTAGGACCAGGGACGAGCAGTACTTC.